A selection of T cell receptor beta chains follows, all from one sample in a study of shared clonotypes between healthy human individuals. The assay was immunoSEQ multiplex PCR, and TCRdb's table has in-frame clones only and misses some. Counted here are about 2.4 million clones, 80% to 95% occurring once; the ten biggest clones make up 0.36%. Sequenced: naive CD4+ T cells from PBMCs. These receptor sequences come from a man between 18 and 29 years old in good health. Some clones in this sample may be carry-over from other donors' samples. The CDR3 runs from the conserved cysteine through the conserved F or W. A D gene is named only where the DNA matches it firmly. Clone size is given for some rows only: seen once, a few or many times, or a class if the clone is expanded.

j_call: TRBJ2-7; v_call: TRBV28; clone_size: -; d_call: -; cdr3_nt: TGTGCCAGCAGTTGGGCTCGGTCTGGCGAGCAGTACTTC; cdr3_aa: CASSWARSGEQYF
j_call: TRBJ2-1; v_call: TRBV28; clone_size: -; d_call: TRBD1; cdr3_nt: TGTGCCAGCAGTAGAAGACAGGGGCTCCACAATGAGCAGTTCTTC; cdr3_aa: CASSRRQGLHNEQFF
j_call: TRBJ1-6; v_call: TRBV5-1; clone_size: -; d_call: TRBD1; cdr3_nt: TGCGCCAGCAGCTTGGCCGGGACAGGAGATAATTCACCCCTCCACTTT; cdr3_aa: CASSLAGTGDNSPLHF
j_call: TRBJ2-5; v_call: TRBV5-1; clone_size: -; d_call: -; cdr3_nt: TGCGCCAGCAGCTATGACGGCCGCCAAGAGACCCAGTACTTC; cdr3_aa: CASSYDGRQETQYF
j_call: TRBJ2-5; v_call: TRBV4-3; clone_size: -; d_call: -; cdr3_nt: TGCGCCAGCAGCCAGAGAGGAGAGACCCAGTACTTC; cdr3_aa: CASSQRGETQYF
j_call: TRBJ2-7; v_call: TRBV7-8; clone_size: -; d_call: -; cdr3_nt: TGTGCCAGCACCCAGGCGGCTTGGGGGAGCTCCTACGAGCAGTACTTC; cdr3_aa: CASTQAAWGSSYEQYF
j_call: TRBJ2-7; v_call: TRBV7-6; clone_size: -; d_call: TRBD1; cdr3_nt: TGTGCCAGCAGCTTAAGGGCGCCGGGACAGGGGATTTCCTACGAGCAGTACTTC; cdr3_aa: CASSLRAPGQGISYEQYF
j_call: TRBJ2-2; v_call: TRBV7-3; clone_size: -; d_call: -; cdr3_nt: TGTGCCAGCAGCACCCAACCCCCTCAGGGGAGCACCGGGGAGCTGTTTTTT; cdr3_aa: CASSTQPPQGSTGELFF
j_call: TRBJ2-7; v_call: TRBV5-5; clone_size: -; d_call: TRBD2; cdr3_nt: TGTGCCAGCAGCCGACAACAGCGGGAGGCCTACGAGCAGTACTTC; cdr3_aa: CASSRQQREAYEQYF
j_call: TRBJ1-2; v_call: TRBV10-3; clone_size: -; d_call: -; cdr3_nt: TGTGCCATCAGTCAGACAGAGGTTTATGGCTACACCTTC; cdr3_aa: CAISQTEVYGYTF
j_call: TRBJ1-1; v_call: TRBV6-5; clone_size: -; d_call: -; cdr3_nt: TGTGCCAGCAGTTACGCGGGGATTGAAGCTTTCTTT; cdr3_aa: CASSYAGIEAFF
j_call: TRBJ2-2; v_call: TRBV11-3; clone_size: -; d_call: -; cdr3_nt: TGTGCCAGCAGCTTAGGCAGGGAAGTCCCCGGGGAGCTGTTTTTT; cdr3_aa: CASSLGREVPGELFF
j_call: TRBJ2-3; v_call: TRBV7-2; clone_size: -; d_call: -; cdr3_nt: TGTGCCAGCAGCTTAGCGCCCGGGAATGGGGTCAATACGCAGTATTTT; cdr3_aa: CASSLAPGNGVNTQYF
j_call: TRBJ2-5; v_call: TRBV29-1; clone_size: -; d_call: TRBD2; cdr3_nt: TGCAGCGTGCGGGGACTAGCCCAAGAGACCCAGTACTTC; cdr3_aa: CSVRGLAQETQYF
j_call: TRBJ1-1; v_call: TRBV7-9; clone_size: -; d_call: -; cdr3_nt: TGTGCCAGCAGCTTAGAGGACGGGGGCACTGAAGCTTTCTTT; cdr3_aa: CASSLEDGGTEAFF
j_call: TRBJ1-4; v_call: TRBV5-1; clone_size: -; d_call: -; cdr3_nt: TGCGCCAGCACCTCTTCCAGGGTTGGTGAAAAACTGTTTTTT; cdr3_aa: CASTSSRVGEKLFF
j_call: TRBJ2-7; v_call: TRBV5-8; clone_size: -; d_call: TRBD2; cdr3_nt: TGTGCCAGCAGCGGTACTAGCGGGAATCTCTGGGAGCAGTACTTC; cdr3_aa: CASSGTSGNLWEQYF
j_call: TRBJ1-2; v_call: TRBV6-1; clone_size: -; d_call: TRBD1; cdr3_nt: TGTGCCAGCAGAAACGCCGGGACAGGGGGTTATGGCTACACCTTC; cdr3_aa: CASRNAGTGGYGYTF
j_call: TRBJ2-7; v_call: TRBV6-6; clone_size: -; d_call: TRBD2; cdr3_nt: TGTGCCAGCGGGACTACCTACGAGCAGTACTTC; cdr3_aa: CASGTTYEQYF
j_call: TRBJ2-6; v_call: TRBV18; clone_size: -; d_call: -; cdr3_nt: TGTGCCAGCTCACCACCATCTCGGGGGGCCAACGTCCTGACTTTC; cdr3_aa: CASSPPSRGANVLTF
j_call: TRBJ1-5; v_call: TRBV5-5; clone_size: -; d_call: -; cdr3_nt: TGTGCCAGCAGCCAAAGGTGGGATAGCAATCAGCCCCAGCATTTT; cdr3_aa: CASSQRWDSNQPQHF
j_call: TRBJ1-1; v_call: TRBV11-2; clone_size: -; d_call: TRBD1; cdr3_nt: TGTGCCAGCAGCGCGGGACAGCGAGCTTTCTTT; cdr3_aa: CASSAGQRAFF
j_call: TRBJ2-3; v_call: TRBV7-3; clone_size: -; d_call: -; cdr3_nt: TGTGCCAGCAGCGCCCGGGGACAAAGCACAGATACGCAGTATTTT; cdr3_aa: CASSARGQSTDTQYF
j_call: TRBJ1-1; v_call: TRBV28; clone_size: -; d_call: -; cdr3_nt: TGTGCCAGCAGCCCTAGGGGAGTTGAAGCTTTCTTT; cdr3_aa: CASSPRGVEAFF
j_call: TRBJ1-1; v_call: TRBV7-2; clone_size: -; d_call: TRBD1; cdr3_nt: TGTGCCAGCAGCTCGGGACAGCTACAGAACACTGAAGCTTTCTTT; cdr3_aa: CASSSGQLQNTEAFF
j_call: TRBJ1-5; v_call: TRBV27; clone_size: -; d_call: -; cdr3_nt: TGTGCCAGCAGTTTAATGGGGAATCAGCCCCAGCATTTT; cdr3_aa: CASSLMGNQPQHF
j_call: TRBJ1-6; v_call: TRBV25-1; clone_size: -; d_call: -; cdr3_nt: TGTGCCAGCAGTGAACCGGCAGGGAGGAGATCACCCCTCCACTTT; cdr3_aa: CASSEPAGRRSPLHF
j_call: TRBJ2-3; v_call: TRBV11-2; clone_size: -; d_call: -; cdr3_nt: TGTGCCAGCAGCGCACTCGTTGGAGCAGATACGCAGTATTTT; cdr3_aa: CASSALVGADTQYF
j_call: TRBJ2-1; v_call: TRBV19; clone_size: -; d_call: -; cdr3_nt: TGTGCCAGTAGGTCTTTAGTAGCGGAGGCCTACAATGAGCAGTTCTTC; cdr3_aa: CASRSLVAEAYNEQFF
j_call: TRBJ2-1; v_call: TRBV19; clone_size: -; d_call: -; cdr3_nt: TGTGCCAGTAGTATCTGGCCCCCTGGAGGGGATGAGCAGTTCTTC; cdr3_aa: CASSIWPPGGDEQFF
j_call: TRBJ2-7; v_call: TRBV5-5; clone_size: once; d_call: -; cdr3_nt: TGTGCCAGCAGCGACGACGGAGGATACGGCTACGAGCAGTACTTC; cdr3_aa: CASSDDGGYGYEQYF
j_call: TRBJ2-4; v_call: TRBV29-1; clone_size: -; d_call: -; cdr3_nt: TGCAGCGCTGTGAGTCAAAACATTCAGTACTTC; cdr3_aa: CSAVSQNIQYF
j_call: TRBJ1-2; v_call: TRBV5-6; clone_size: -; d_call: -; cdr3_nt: TGTGCCAGCAGCATAGGGACCGCTGAAGCTAACTATGGCTACACCTTC; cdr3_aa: CASSIGTAEANYGYTF
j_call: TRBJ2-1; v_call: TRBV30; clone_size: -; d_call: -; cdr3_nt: TGTGCCTGGAGTCTTACAGGGTTTGAGCAGTTCTTC; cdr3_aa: CAWSLTGFEQFF
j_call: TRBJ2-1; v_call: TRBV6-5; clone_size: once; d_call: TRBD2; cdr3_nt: TGTGCCAGCAGCCTACTAGCGGGAGGTTTTAATGAGCAGTTCTTC; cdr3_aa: CASSLLAGGFNEQFF